The 2 T cell receptor beta chains below all came from one sample that was sequenced in a study of blood T cells in healthy people across ages. A second PCR, run for about 7 to 12 cycles, used a sample-barcoded 5' primer plus a J-beta primer mix. Each CDR3 protein is one row after TCRdb ran MiXCR on the 5' RACE reads. The sample carries approximately 770,000 distinct CDR3 sequences, more than 45% recorded once. Source material: blood. These receptor sequences come from a man younger than 40 in good health.

V and J are TRBV20-1 and TRBJ1-2; tentatively, D is TRBD1 (5 bases). Germline values: CDR1 DFQATT, CDR2 SNEGSKA (reference sequence). V dropped 3 bases and J dropped 8 bases, with 10 bases sitting between them. This CDR3 has 11 residues. The chain's CDR3 is CSASRGVGYTF. Here the CDR3 DNA reads TGCAGTGCTAGCCGAGGGGTCGGCTACACCTTC.

V is TRBV7-8 and J is TRBJ1-1; D is possibly TRBD1 (6 bases). Germline V gene sequence: CDR1 SGHVS, CDR2 FQNEAQ. Trimming shortened V by 4 bases and J by 0 bases, and 12 bases separated the two germline ends. The CDR3 sequence is 15 residues long. In nucleotides, the CDR3 is TGTGCCAGCAGCTCCGACAGGAGCATGAACACTGAAGCTTTCTTT. It specifies CASSSDRSMNTEAFF.